This T cell receptor beta chain was found in a study of shared clonotypes between healthy human individuals. With respect to this clone: The sample contains more than one DNA sequence encoding this CDR3.

There are 13 residues in the CDR3. Trimming removed 1 base at V and 6 bases at J, with 8 bases between. CDR1 and CDR2 from the germline V gene are SEHNR and FQNEAQ (reference sequence). Each PCR replicate from the sorted subsets contained 200 to 250 ng DNA, which is some 30,000 T cell genomes. Sequencing was performed with immunoSEQ multiplex PCR; in TCRdb, only in-frame clones are kept and a portion is missing. This table holds 550,000 to 800,000 clones, about 92% found once. The chain has TRBV7-9 and TRBJ2-3; TRBD2 might be the D (5 bases). The source material was memory CD8+ T cells from PBMCs. Subset given: CD45RO+ cells pooled with CCR7-negative TemRA cells. The sequence was collected from a man younger than 30 in good health. Some clones in this sample may be carry-over from other donors' samples. In DNA, the CDR3 is TGTGCCAGCAGCTTAGGGCGAGGGGATACGCAGTATTTT. It specifies CASSLGRGDTQYF.